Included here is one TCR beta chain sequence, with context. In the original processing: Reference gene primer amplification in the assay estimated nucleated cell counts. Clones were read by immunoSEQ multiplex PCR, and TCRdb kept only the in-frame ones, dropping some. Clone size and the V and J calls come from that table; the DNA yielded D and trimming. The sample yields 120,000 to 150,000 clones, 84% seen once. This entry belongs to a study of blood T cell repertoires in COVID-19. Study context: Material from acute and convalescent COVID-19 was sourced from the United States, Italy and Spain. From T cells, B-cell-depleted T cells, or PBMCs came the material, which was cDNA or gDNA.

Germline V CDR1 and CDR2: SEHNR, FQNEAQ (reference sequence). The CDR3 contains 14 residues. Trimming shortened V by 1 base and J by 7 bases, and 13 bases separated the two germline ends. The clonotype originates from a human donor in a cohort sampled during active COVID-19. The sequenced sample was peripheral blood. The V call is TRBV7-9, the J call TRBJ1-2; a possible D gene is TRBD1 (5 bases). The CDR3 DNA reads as TGTGCCAGCAGCTTAGGGCAGGGAGGGGCTGGCTACACCTTC. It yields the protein CASSLGQGGAGYTF.